Listed below are T cell receptor beta chains from one sample, sequenced in a study of T cell changes during pregnancy in multiple sclerosis. Sequenced by immunoSEQ multiplex PCR; TCRdb stores in-frame clones only, minus some. The table shows tens of thousands of clones, with over 80% occurring only once. Sequenced here: PBMCs, sampled in the first trimester of pregnancy. All receptors come from a female donor in good health, serving as a control in a pregnancy study. Some clones in this sample may be carry-over from other donors' samples. The conserved cysteine and the conserved F or W are not part of the CDR3 here.

CDR3 protein | J gene | V gene | CDR3 length
ASFPGTYNEKLF | TRBJ1-4 | TRBV28 | 12
ASQWASGSVHEQF | TRBJ2-1 | TRBV6-5 | 13
ASSYRGGTEAF | TRBJ1-1 | TRBV6-5 | 11
ASSEGTGGGETQY | TRBJ2-5 | TRBV25-1 | 13
ASSQGQPYEKLF | TRBJ1-4 | TRBV4-1 | 12
ASSQALSFSYEQY | TRBJ2-7 | TRBV4-1 | 13
ASSKLAGDEGELF | TRBJ2-2 | TRBV9 | 13
ASSLETGINTEAF | TRBJ1-1 | TRBV5-1 | 13
ASSADRGSSGNTIY | TRBJ1-3 | TRBV5-1 | 14
ATSRGGDRALYGYT | TRBJ1-2 | TRBV15 | 14
ASSSGLGGNEQF | TRBJ2-1 | TRBV7-8 | 12
ASSLGQGGGYEQY | TRBJ2-7 | TRBV5-1 | 13
ASSFGDYNSPLH | TRBJ1-6 | TRBV5-1 | 12
ASSIGTANTEAF | TRBJ1-1 | TRBV19 | 12
ASSQGGLPGELF | TRBJ2-2 | TRBV7-9 | 12
ATSRVPSGREYEQY | TRBJ2-7 | TRBV15 | 14
ASSFLPDTQY | TRBJ2-3 | TRBV28 | 10
ASSPPTPYQPQH | TRBJ1-5 | TRBV2 | 12
ASSLPLIQETQY | TRBJ2-5 | TRBV28 | 12
ASSLVDGSVYEQY | TRBJ2-7 | TRBV5-1 | 13
ASSTWTSPVESGELF | TRBJ2-2 | TRBV9 | 15
ASSQVTQAAYEQY | TRBJ2-7 | TRBV4-1 | 13
ASSLGGTSVTGELF | TRBJ2-2 | TRBV7-2 | 14